The 30 T cell receptor beta chains listed next were all sequenced from one sample in a study of beta chain features in type 1 diabetes. Investigators reverse transcribed all isolated RNA, so they sequenced expressed TCRB transcripts. Some clones are missing from TCRdb's copy, which holds only in-frame ones; the method was immunoSEQ multiplex PCR. The sample lists hundreds of thousands of clones; over 12% were seen once. Their specific antigens are unknown. Whole-study findings and limits: In every one of the four CD4+ subsets, TCRB CDR3s were moderately but significantly shorter in Type 1 diabetes patients.

Sequenced: naive CD4+ T cells from blood. Receptor source: a man aged 18 to 30 with type 1 diabetes.

The CDR3 DNA sequence: TGTGCCTGGAGCCCTATGGGGATACGGTACGAGCAGTACTTC. This sequence encodes CAWSPMGIRYEQYF. This chain uses TRBV30 with TRBJ2-7; D not resolved. The CDR3 contains 14 residues. CDR1 and CDR2 from the germline V gene are GTSNPN and SVGIG (reference sequence). V dropped 3 bases and J dropped 4 bases, with 16 bases sitting between them.

This clone was observed a few times. This chain joins TRBV7-6 and TRBJ2-3; D uncertain. V was cut by 1 base and J by 4 bases, with 3 bases left in between. The CDR3 totals 12 residues. Per the germline V gene, CDR1 is SGHVS and CDR2 is FNYEAQ. The CDR3 sequence: CASSLEADTQYF. CDR3 sequence (DNA): TGTGCCAGCAGCTTAGAGGCAGATACGCAGTATTTT. Full variable domain (outside the CDR3, taken from reference TRBV7-6 and TRBJ2-3): GAGVSQSPRYKVTKRGQDVALRCDPISGHVSLYWYRQALGQGPEFLTYFNYEAQQDKSGLPNDRFSAERPEGSISTLTIQRTEQRDSAMYRCASSLEADTQYFGPGTRLTVL.

There are a few counts of this clone. The chain combines TRBV6-5 with TRBJ2-1; D gene uncertain. V shed 4 bases and J shed 4 bases, with 14 bases lying between them. The germline CDR1 and CDR2 sequences are MNHEY and SVGAGI. The length of the CDR3 is 15 residues. The CDR3 sequence is CASSSGLPKYNEQFF. As DNA, the CDR3 is TGTGCCAGCAGTTCCGGTTTGCCCAAATACAATGAGCAGTTCTTC.

The chain combines TRBV6-1 with TRBJ2-5; 8 bases are a match to TRBD2. CDR3 length: 13 residues. Germline values: CDR1 MNHNS, CDR2 SASEGT. V shed 6 bases and J 2 bases; nucleotides not matched to a gene: 2. This CDR3 is CASSVAGQETQYF. The CDR3 nucleotides read TGTGCCAGCAGCGTAGCGGGACAAGAGACCCAGTACTTC.

This chain links TRBV19 with TRBJ2-1; 9 bases agree with TRBD1. Trimming removed 4 bases from V and 8 bases from J; junction bases left unmatched: 9. CDR1 and CDR2 (germline): LNHDA, SQIVND (reference sequence). The CDR3 has 15 amino acids. In DNA form, the CDR3 reads TGTGCCAGTAGTAGAAAACAGGGGGCGAACCATGAGCAGTTCTTC. Amino acid sequence: CASSRKQGANHEQFF.

This clone has only a few counts. The rearrangement uses TRBV29-1 and TRBJ2-2; TRBD1 matches at 10 bases. Germline-derived CDR1 and CDR2 are SQVTM and ANQGSEA. With 7 bases clipped from V and 4 bases from J, the junction kept 9 bases outside the gene matches. The CDR3 is 15 amino acids. The CDR3 here is CSATDRGRGTGELFF. CDR3 in DNA: TGCAGCGCTACCGACAGGGGGCGCGGCACCGGGGAGCTGTTTTTT.

V gene TRBV6-5 combines with J gene TRBJ2-3; a weak D match, TRBD2 (5 bases). The CDR3 spans 15 residues. Trimming took 0 bases from V and 2 from J, leaving 9 bases between them. Per the germline V gene, CDR1 is MNHEY and CDR2 is SVGAGI. The CDR3 is CASSYSSGLTDTQYF. The CDR3 DNA reads as TGTGCCAGCAGTTACTCGAGCGGTCTCACAGATACGCAGTATTTT.

The rearrangement joins TRBV25-1 to TRBJ2-2; possibly TRBD2 for D (6 bases). V lost 7 bases, J lost 5 bases, and 17 bases lay in between. This CDR3 region has 15 residues. The V gene's germline CDR1 is MGHDK and CDR2 SYGVNS. CDR3 residues: CASTGTFGGTGELFF. For the CDR3, the DNA is TGTGCCAGCACTGGCACTTTCGGGGGAACCGGGGAGCTGTTTTTT. Using reference TRBV25-1 and TRBJ2-2 for the parts outside the CDR3, the full variable domain is EADIYQTPRYLVIGTGKKITLECSQTMGHDKMYWYQQDPGMELHLIHYSYGVNSTEKGDLSSESTVSRIRTEHFPLTLESARPSHTSQYLCASTGTFGGTGELFFGEGSRLTVL.

The chain combines TRBV19 with TRBJ2-5, with D perhaps matching TRBD1 (5 bases). CDR3 length: 13 amino acids. V shed 2 bases and J shed 3 bases, with 7 bases lying between them. In germline, CDR1 is LNHDA, CDR2 SQIVND (reference sequence). The CDR3 bases are TGTGCCAGTAGTATAAGCAGGGAAGAGACCCAGTACTTC. As protein: CASSISREETQYF.

The chain carries TRBV5-1 and TRBJ2-7, with TRBD1 identical over 7 bases. With 4 bases clipped from V and 0 bases from J, the junction kept 10 bases outside the gene matches. This CDR3 has 16 residues. Germline CDR1 reads SGHRS; CDR2 reads YFSETQ. This CDR3 is CASSTTPTGSSYEQYF. For the CDR3, the DNA is TGCGCCAGCAGCACCACCCCGACAGGGAGCTCCTACGAGCAGTACTTC.

The V gene is TRBV29-1, the J gene TRBJ1-2, with D possibly matching TRBD1 (5 bases). The CDR3 has 11 amino acids. Looked up from germline, CDR1 is SQVTM and CDR2 is ANQGSEA. V gave up 2 bases and J gave up 11 bases, with 12 bases separating them. CDR3 in amino acids: CSVERTGLYTF. The CDR3 DNA is TGCAGCGTTGAAAGAACAGGCCTTTACACCTTC.

This clone was counted between two and nine times. J is TRBJ2-5 and V is TRBV7-2, with a tentative D call TRBD2 (5 bases). V lost 7 bases, J lost 5 bases, and 14 bases lay in between. Germline CDR1 reads SGHTA; CDR2 reads FQGNSA. The CDR3 sequence is 13 residues long. DNA of the CDR3: TGTGCCAGCAACCCACTAGGGATGGAGACCCAGTACTTC. Translating gives CASNPLGMETQYF.

This clone was counted a few times. V gene TRBV7-9 combines with J gene TRBJ2-2; 7 bases map to TRBD1. Losses at the gene ends were 5 bases for V and 6 bases for J; bases not matched to a gene: 9. Germline loops: CDR1 SEHNR, CDR2 FQNEAQ (reference sequence). This CDR3 is built from 15 residues. The CDR3 here is CASSRDRAVAGELFF. CDR3 in DNA: TGTGCCAGCAGCCGTGACAGGGCGGTTGCCGGGGAGCTGTTTTTT.

The V gene is TRBV7-3, the J gene TRBJ2-1; a possible D gene is TRBD2 (6 bases). This CDR3 contains 15 residues. Germline V gene data show CDR1 as SGHTA and CDR2 as FQGTGA. V was clipped by 4 bases and J by 9 bases, with 19 bases between them. The CDR3 is CASSSGGLGSGEQFF. In DNA form, the CDR3 reads TGTGCCAGCAGCTCAGGAGGGTTGGGGAGTGGTGAGCAGTTCTTC.

The V call is TRBV18, the J call TRBJ1-2, with D perhaps matching TRBD1 (5 bases). Germline V gene lookup returns CDR1 KGHSH and CDR2 LQKENI. This CDR3 region has 14 residues. V lost 6 bases to trimming and J lost 4 bases, with 15 bases between them. CDR3 sequence: CASSPGRAGYGYTF. As DNA, the CDR3 is TGTGCCAGCTCTCCGGGCAGGGCTGGCTATGGCTACACCTTC.

This clone was detected a few times. The chain combines TRBV5-1 with TRBJ2-5; 7 bases align to TRBD1. The CDR3 has 14 residues. The germline gives CDR1 SGHRS, CDR2 YFSETQ. Losses at the gene ends were 0 bases for V and 4 bases for J; bases not matched to a gene: 3. The CDR3 protein is CASSLATGVETQYF. The CDR3 DNA reads as TGCGCCAGCAGCTTGGCAACAGGGGTAGAGACCCAGTACTTC.

The sample holds a few counts of this clone. The CDR3 is CASSPGDIRGELFF. The CDR3 DNA sequence: TGTGCCAGCTCACCGGGGGATATTCGCGGGGAGCTGTTTTTT. This chain uses TRBV18 with TRBJ2-2; D may be TRBD1 or TRBD2 (5 bases each). CDR3 length equals 14 residues. With 3 bases removed from V and 7 bases from J, the gap between germline ends came to 12 bases. CDR1 is KGHSH, CDR2 LQKENI, per germline.

There are a few counts of this clone. The junction and the germline gene differ at one end; a read error may be behind it. The V call is TRBV7-7, the J call TRBJ2-7; the match to TRBD2 covers 7 bases. Germline CDR1 SSHAT, CDR2 FNYEAQ (reference sequence). The length of the CDR3 is 13 residues. The DNA for the CDR3 is TGTGCTAGCAGCTTAGCGGGCGCCTACGAGCAGTACTTC. Translating it yields CASSLAGAYEQYF.

This clone has only a few counts. The CDR3 sequence is CASSPIAGGNTGELFF. DNA of the CDR3: TGTGCCAGTAGTCCCATAGCGGGAGGGAACACCGGGGAGCTGTTTTTT. The chain is built from TRBV19 and TRBJ2-2; 10 nucleotides align to TRBD2. Germline trimming cut 5 bases from V and 1 base from J; bases unmatched to any gene: 4. This CDR3 comprises 16 residues. Per germline, CDR1 LNHDA and CDR2 SQIVND (reference sequence).

Of note for this clone: Other DNA sequences in the sample encode the same CDR3. The rearrangement joins TRBV5-1 to TRBJ2-3, with D possibly matching TRBD2 (6 bases). This CDR3 contains 15 residues. From germline, CDR1 is SGHRS and CDR2 YFSETQ. V lost 0 bases, J lost 0 bases, and 8 bases lay in between. This chain's CDR3 is CASSLGAGSTDTQYF. The CDR3 nucleotides read TGCGCCAGCAGCTTGGGAGCGGGTAGCACAGATACGCAGTATTTT.

This clone was detected only a few times. The chain recombines TRBV7-2 with TRBJ1-5; 8 bases are a match to TRBD1. Germline V gene sequence: CDR1 SGHTA, CDR2 FQGNSA. CDR3 size: 15 residues. The ends lost 3 bases at V and 2 bases at J; junction bases unmatched: 3. CDR3 residues: CASSFGGQGNQPQHF. The CDR3 DNA follows: TGTGCCAGCAGCTTTGGGGGACAGGGCAATCAGCCCCAGCATTTT.

This clone was counted between two and nine times. The chain joins TRBV30 to TRBJ2-7; TRBD1 matches 7 bases. From germline, CDR1 is GTSNPN and CDR2 SVGIG (reference sequence). Germline trimming cut 0 bases from V and 2 bases from J; bases unmatched to any gene: 7. The CDR3 runs 15 residues. CDR3 protein: CAWSVPSGTAYEQYF. The DNA of the CDR3 is TGTGCCTGGAGTGTACCCTCCGGGACAGCCTACGAGCAGTACTTC.

The chain has TRBV4-3 and TRBJ1-6; D ambiguous. Trimming shortened V by 3 bases and J by 13 bases, and 16 bases separated the two germline ends. From germline, CDR1 is LGHNA and CDR2 YSLEER. This CDR3 has 14 amino acids. The CDR3 loop reads CASSQTSGGTPLHF. The CDR3 DNA reads as TGCGCCAGCAGCCAGACCTCAGGTGGTACGCCCCTCCACTTT.

This clone was seen a handful of times. CDR3 region: CASSQDWGLAVYEQYF. The CDR3 nucleotides read TGCGCCAGCAGCCAAGATTGGGGACTAGCGGTCTACGAGCAGTACTTC. The chain is built from TRBV4-3 and TRBJ2-7; 11 bases map to TRBD2. After removal of 0 bases from V and 3 bases from J, the junction contained 4 bases not matched to a gene. Germline V lookup: CDR1 LGHNA, CDR2 YSLEER. The CDR3 contains 16 residues.

This clone showed up just a few times. V usage is TRBV14 and J usage is TRBJ2-5, with D perhaps TRBD1 or TRBD2 (5 bases each). This CDR3 is 17 amino acids long. The V gene lost 0 bases and the J gene lost 1 base, with 15 bases spanning the gap. Germline CDR1 and CDR2: SGHDN and FVKESK. In DNA, the CDR3 is TGTGCCAGCAGCCAAGATTTGTCGAGGGGCATCCAAGAGACCCAGTACTTC. It yields the protein CASSQDLSRGIQETQYF.

The table lists this clone with a few counts. This chain links TRBV29-1 with TRBJ2-7; 8 bases map to TRBD2. The CDR3 sequence is 13 residues long. Per the germline V gene, CDR1 is SQVTM and CDR2 is ANQGSEA. J was trimmed by 6 bases and V by 3 bases; bases with no gene match: 7. Here the CDR3 DNA reads TGCAGCGTTGAGAACGGGGGGGCGCGCGAGCAGTACTTC. Its translation: CSVENGGAREQYF.

The chain recombines TRBV30 with TRBJ2-1; D gene ambiguous. Germline assignment: CDR1 GTSNPN and CDR2 SVGIG (reference sequence). This CDR3 region has 14 residues. Trimming removed 4 bases at V and 2 bases at J, with 12 bases between. DNA of the CDR3: TGTGCCTGGAATCTCCACGCCGCCTACAATGAGCAGTTCTTC. This sequence encodes CAWNLHAAYNEQFF.

There are a few counts of this clone. The gene calls are TRBV21-1 and TRBJ2-3; TRBD2, the table's D call, was not compared with the DNA. TRBV21-1 is described as a pseudogene. This CDR3 comprises 16 residues. CDR3 residues: CASSKAKAGGTDTQYF. The CDR3 DNA is TGTGCCAGCAGCAAAGCAAAGGCGGGGGGCACAGATACGCAGTATTTT.

This sequence joins TRBV9 and TRBJ2-3, with 7 bases identical to TRBD2. Losses at the gene ends were 3 bases for V and 2 bases for J; bases not matched to a gene: 9. The CDR3 spans 16 residues. Germline V gene lookup returns CDR1 SGDLS and CDR2 YYNGEE. CDR3 sequence: CASSEREGTHTDTQYF. In DNA form, the CDR3 reads TGTGCCAGCAGCGAGAGGGAGGGGACTCACACAGATACGCAGTATTTT.

The chain recombines TRBV14 with TRBJ2-5, with unresolved D. Trimming removed 0 bases at V and 5 bases at J, with 10 bases between. This CDR3 contains 14 residues. CDR1 and CDR2 from the germline V gene are SGHDN and FVKESK. In nucleotides, the CDR3 is TGTGCCAGCAGCCAAGAATGGTTTTCGGAGACCCAGTACTTC. Translating it yields CASSQEWFSETQYF.